This record concerns one TCR beta chain sequence. Its specificity is unknown. The record originates from a study of response to subunit inactivated influenza vaccine. General observations from the study: The authors suggested that few new T cells are recruited per seasonal influenza vaccination.

Trimming left V 5 bases short and J 2 bases short, with 15 bases between. The germline V gene encodes CDR1 MGHRA and CDR2 YSYEKL. This CDR3 has 16 amino acids. TCRdb reanalysed the RT-PCR reads using MiXCR and keeps one entry per CDR3 protein. The sample records 700,000 to 800,000 distinct CDR3 sequences, less than 20% being singletons. Sequencing was performed on PBMCs from blood, taken 5 days after vaccination. The sequence came from a man aged 45-65 years who received an inactivated influenza vaccine. The V and J genes are TRBV4-1 and TRBJ2-2; TRBD1 is a possible D gene (6 bases). The CDR3 sequence: CASSGETGVNTGELFF. CDR3 nucleotides: TGCGCCAGCAGCGGAGAGACAGGAGTCAACACCGGGGAGCTGTTTTTT.